These T cell receptor beta chains were read from a single sample in a study of molecular identifiers for immune sequencing clone quantification. TCRdb redid the calling of the PCR reads with MiXCR, one entry per CDR3 protein. This table has approximately 680,000 distinct CDR3 sequences, 25% appearing once. The sequenced material came from naive CD8+ T cells from blood, with Jurkat cell RNA spiked in. These receptors were collected from a human donor in good health. Some libraries in this study had Jurkat cell RNA spiked in. CDR3s include the opening cysteine and the closing phenylalanine or tryptophan. D genes are given only for firm matches. Only some rows state a clone size, as once, few, many or a class for expanded clones.

D gene: -; clone size: -; J gene: TRBJ1-5; V gene: TRBV27; CDR3 DNA: TGTGCCAGCAGATCGTCGGGCGGCAATCAGCCCCAGCATTTT; CDR3 protein: CASRSSGGNQPQHF
D gene: -; clone size: few; J gene: TRBJ1-2; V gene: TRBV27; CDR3 DNA: TGTGCCAGCAGTCCACGCCCGTTGGATCCCTATGGCTACACCTTC; CDR3 protein: CASSPRPLDPYGYTF
D gene: TRBD1; clone size: -; J gene: TRBJ2-7; V gene: TRBV9; CDR3 DNA: TGTGCCAGCAGCTACCAGGGGGCGGGGGAGCAGTACTTC; CDR3 protein: CASSYQGAGEQYF
D gene: -; clone size: few; J gene: TRBJ1-2; V gene: TRBV12-5; CDR3 DNA: TGTGCTAGTGGTTTGGTGGACACAACTAACTATGGCTACACCTTC; CDR3 protein: CASGLVDTTNYGYTF
D gene: TRBD1; clone size: many; J gene: TRBJ2-1; V gene: TRBV6-5; CDR3 DNA: TGTGCCAGCAGTTTCCGGGACAGGGCCTATGAGCAGTTCTTC; CDR3 protein: CASSFRDRAYEQFF
D gene: -; clone size: -; J gene: TRBJ2-1; V gene: TRBV12-3/TRBV12-4; CDR3 DNA: TGTGCCAGCAGAGGGCCCGGGACAATCTACAATGAGCAGTTCTTC; CDR3 protein: CASRGPGTIYNEQFF
D gene: -; clone size: few; J gene: TRBJ1-2; V gene: TRBV6-5; CDR3 DNA: TGTGCCAGCAGTTACTCCGGGGGATTTCGCTATGGCTACACCTTC; CDR3 protein: CASSYSGGFRYGYTF
D gene: TRBD2; clone size: few; J gene: TRBJ2-7; V gene: TRBV12-3/TRBV12-4; CDR3 DNA: TGTGCCAGCAGGTCCGGGACTAGCGGGATACCCTACGAGCAGTACTTC; CDR3 protein: CASRSGTSGIPYEQYF
D gene: TRBD2; clone size: few; J gene: TRBJ2-1; V gene: TRBV30; CDR3 DNA: TGTGCCTGGAGTGAAGCGGGGGCCATATACAATGAGCAGTTCTTC; CDR3 protein: CAWSEAGAIYNEQFF
D gene: -; clone size: many; J gene: TRBJ1-6; V gene: TRBV4-3; CDR3 DNA: TGCGCCAGCAGCCAAGGTTTGCAGGATAGCTCCTATAATTCACCCCTCCACTTT; CDR3 protein: CASSQGLQDSSYNSPLHF
D gene: -; clone size: few; J gene: TRBJ1-1; V gene: TRBV20-1; CDR3 DNA: TGCAGTGCTCCACTCGTTCCTCCGAACACTGAAGCTTTCTTT; CDR3 protein: CSAPLVPPNTEAFF
D gene: TRBD2; clone size: many; J gene: TRBJ2-3; V gene: TRBV7-9; CDR3 DNA: TGTGCCAGCAGCTTACCCCCCCTAGCGGGAGCCACAGATACGCAGTATTTT; CDR3 protein: CASSLPPLAGATDTQYF
D gene: -; clone size: few; J gene: TRBJ2-3; V gene: TRBV9; CDR3 DNA: TGTGCCAGCAGCGTAGGTGTCGGGGGACGCACAGATACGCAGTATTTT; CDR3 protein: CASSVGVGGRTDTQYF
D gene: TRBD1; clone size: -; J gene: TRBJ2-3; V gene: TRBV2; CDR3 DNA: TGTGCCAGCAGCAGTCCCGGGACAGTTTCTAGCCCAGCTACGCAGTATTTT; CDR3 protein: CASSSPGTVSSPATQYF
D gene: TRBD2; clone size: many; J gene: TRBJ2-3; V gene: TRBV28; CDR3 DNA: TGTGCCAGCAGTACCCCACTAGCGGGAGTGTTGGATACGCAGTATTTT; CDR3 protein: CASSTPLAGVLDTQYF
D gene: -; clone size: few; J gene: TRBJ1-1; V gene: TRBV20-1; CDR3 DNA: TGCAGTGCTGGTGAGCCAGAATACATGAACACTGAAGCTTTCTTT; CDR3 protein: CSAGEPEYMNTEAFF
D gene: -; clone size: -; J gene: TRBJ2-5; V gene: TRBV30; CDR3 DNA: TGTGCCTGGAGTCGCTACAGGGTTTCGATGAAAGAGACCCAGTACTTC; CDR3 protein: CAWSRYRVSMKETQYF
D gene: -; clone size: many; J gene: TRBJ2-7; V gene: TRBV30; CDR3 DNA: TGTGCCTGGACCCCCGGGGCAGGAGTTTACGAGCAGTACTTC; CDR3 protein: CAWTPGAGVYEQYF
D gene: -; clone size: -; J gene: TRBJ2-7; V gene: TRBV5-6; CDR3 DNA: TGTGCCAGCAGCTTGGGCTGTACCGAGCAGTACTTC; CDR3 protein: CASSLGCTEQYF
D gene: -; clone size: -; J gene: TRBJ1-2; V gene: TRBV12-3/TRBV12-4; CDR3 DNA: TGTGCCAACACTTTTGGTGGAGGTAACTATGGCTACACCTTC; CDR3 protein: CANTFGGGNYGYTF
D gene: -; clone size: many; J gene: TRBJ2-7; V gene: TRBV20-1; CDR3 DNA: TGCAGTGCCGATGAAACAGGGCCGAGCTCCTACGAGCAGTACTTC; CDR3 protein: CSADETGPSSYEQYF
D gene: TRBD2; clone size: many; J gene: TRBJ2-7; V gene: TRBV20-1; CDR3 DNA: TGCAGTGCTAGTGAATTGGGAGGGGTCGAGCAGTACTTC; CDR3 protein: CSASELGGVEQYF
D gene: TRBD1; clone size: few; J gene: TRBJ2-7; V gene: TRBV10-3; CDR3 DNA: TGTGCCATCAGGAAGGGACAGGAGAGATCCTACGAGCAGTACTTC; CDR3 protein: CAIRKGQERSYEQYF
D gene: -; clone size: many; J gene: TRBJ2-7; V gene: TRBV20-1; CDR3 DNA: TGCAGTGCTAGATGGAGGAACAGTTTCTACGAGCAGTACTTC; CDR3 protein: CSARWRNSFYEQYF
D gene: TRBD2; clone size: many; J gene: TRBJ2-5; V gene: TRBV6-6; CDR3 DNA: TGTGCCAGCAGTCCCCACTCGGGGGGGAAGGAGACCCAGTACTTC; CDR3 protein: CASSPHSGGKETQYF
D gene: -; clone size: -; J gene: TRBJ2-7; V gene: TRBV28; CDR3 DNA: TGTGCCAGCAGTTTAGGGCAGGGGTATGACGAGCAGTACTTC; CDR3 protein: CASSLGQGYDEQYF
D gene: -; clone size: -; J gene: TRBJ1-4; V gene: TRBV1; CDR3 DNA: TGCACCAGCAGCCAAGGACCGGGACAGGGTAATGAAAAACTGTTTTTT; CDR3 protein: CTSSQGPGQGNEKLFF
D gene: -; clone size: -; J gene: TRBJ2-7; V gene: TRBV20-1; CDR3 DNA: TGCAGTGCTATAGGGAAGCCGTCATCCTACGAGCAGTACTTC; CDR3 protein: CSAIGKPSSYEQYF
D gene: -; clone size: many; J gene: TRBJ2-3; V gene: TRBV19; CDR3 DNA: TGTGCCAGTAGCCCGAATCCCGGACATTTCACAGATACGCAGTATTTT; CDR3 protein: CASSPNPGHFTDTQYF
D gene: TRBD1; clone size: many; J gene: TRBJ1-5; V gene: TRBV7-6; CDR3 DNA: TGTGCCAGCAGCCGGGGACAGGGGAATAGCAATCAGCCCCAGCATTTT; CDR3 protein: CASSRGQGNSNQPQHF
D gene: TRBD1; clone size: many; J gene: TRBJ1-6; V gene: TRBV12-3/TRBV12-4; CDR3 DNA: TGTGCCAGCAGCCAGGGGGACAGGGTTTTACCCCTCCACTTT; CDR3 protein: CASSQGDRVLPLHF
D gene: TRBD1; clone size: few; J gene: TRBJ1-5; V gene: TRBV12-3/TRBV12-4; CDR3 DNA: TGTGCCAGCAGTTTTACAGGGGACAATCAGCCCCAGCATTTT; CDR3 protein: CASSFTGDNQPQHF
D gene: TRBD2; clone size: -; J gene: TRBJ2-7; V gene: TRBV5-1; CDR3 DNA: TGCGCCAGCAGCCCACCGACTAGCGGGGGGGCTTCCTACGAGCAGTACTTC; CDR3 protein: CASSPPTSGGASYEQYF
D gene: -; clone size: -; J gene: TRBJ2-5; V gene: TRBV27; CDR3 DNA: TGTGCCAGCAGAGGCAGGCCGCAAGAGACCCAGTACTTC; CDR3 protein: CASRGRPQETQYF
D gene: TRBD2; clone size: -; J gene: TRBJ2-5; V gene: TRBV28; CDR3 DNA: TGTGCCAGCACCCGCCGGGAGGGGCTGAGTGGGACCCAGTACTTC; CDR3 protein: CASTRREGLSGTQYF
D gene: TRBD2; clone size: -; J gene: TRBJ2-5; V gene: TRBV3-1; CDR3 DNA: TGTGCCAGCAGCCGCACGGGACTAGCGGGACCTCAAGAGACCCAGTACTTC; CDR3 protein: CASSRTGLAGPQETQYF
D gene: TRBD2; clone size: many; J gene: TRBJ2-5; V gene: TRBV28; CDR3 DNA: TGTGCCAGCAGTGAGCGGGACTATCACGGGGAGACCCAGTACTTC; CDR3 protein: CASSERDYHGETQYF
D gene: -; clone size: -; J gene: TRBJ1-2; V gene: TRBV9; CDR3 DNA: TGTGCCAGCAGCCTATCCAACACAGGGATTTATGGCTACACCTTC; CDR3 protein: CASSLSNTGIYGYTF
D gene: -; clone size: -; J gene: TRBJ2-3; V gene: TRBV7-6; CDR3 DNA: TGTGCCAGCAGCCCCCGGACGGTGTCTAGCACAGATACGCAGTATTTT; CDR3 protein: CASSPRTVSSTDTQYF
D gene: -; clone size: many; J gene: TRBJ2-3; V gene: TRBV6-2/TRBV6-3; CDR3 DNA: TGTGCCAGCAGTTACGTCGTGACTACCAGCACAGATACGCAGTATTTT; CDR3 protein: CASSYVVTTSTDTQYF
D gene: TRBD2; clone size: -; J gene: TRBJ2-5; V gene: TRBV4-3; CDR3 DNA: TGCGCCAGCAGCCTGACTACTAGCGGGTATAGGCCCCAGTACTTC; CDR3 protein: CASSLTTSGYRPQYF
D gene: TRBD1; clone size: few; J gene: TRBJ1-1; V gene: TRBV27; CDR3 DNA: TGTGCCAGCAGTACGACGGACAGGCCCGACCAAATGTATGCTTTCTTT; CDR3 protein: CASSTTDRPDQMYAFF
D gene: -; clone size: few; J gene: TRBJ2-7; V gene: TRBV7-8; CDR3 DNA: TGTGCCAGCAGCCGTGATCGGCAACCTAGAACCTACGAGCAGTACTTC; CDR3 protein: CASSRDRQPRTYEQYF
D gene: -; clone size: -; J gene: TRBJ2-3; V gene: TRBV4-3; CDR3 DNA: TGCGCCAGCAGCCAAGATTGGGGGAACAGCGACACAGATACGCAGTATTTT; CDR3 protein: CASSQDWGNSDTDTQYF
D gene: -; clone size: -; J gene: TRBJ1-4; V gene: TRBV7-9; CDR3 DNA: TGTGCCAGCAGCTCCTTGGGGAGGGACGATGAAAAACTGTTTTTT; CDR3 protein: CASSSLGRDDEKLFF
D gene: -; clone size: many; J gene: TRBJ2-5; V gene: TRBV7-9; CDR3 DNA: TGTGCCAGCAGCCAAAAGAACACCTCCCGTGTGTGGTACCTCCAAGAGACCCAGTACTTC; CDR3 protein: CASSQKNTSRVWYLQETQYF
D gene: -; clone size: -; J gene: TRBJ2-3; V gene: TRBV7-2; CDR3 DNA: TGTGCCAGCAGCCCGCAGATATATAGCGCGAGTTACACAGATACGCAGTATTTT; CDR3 protein: CASSPQIYSASYTDTQYF
D gene: -; clone size: -; J gene: TRBJ2-3; V gene: TRBV28; CDR3 DNA: TGTGCCAGCAGTTTTAGTAGCGGCACAGATACGCAGTATTTT; CDR3 protein: CASSFSSGTDTQYF
D gene: TRBD2; clone size: few; J gene: TRBJ2-3; V gene: TRBV6-2/TRBV6-3; CDR3 DNA: TGTGCCAGCAGTTACGACGGGACTAGCGGGGGGCCGGCGGCAGATACGCAGTATTTT; CDR3 protein: CASSYDGTSGGPAADTQYF
D gene: -; clone size: many; J gene: TRBJ2-5; V gene: TRBV29-1; CDR3 DNA: TGCAGCGTTGAAGATTTCCGGCTGAAAGAGACCCAGTACTTC; CDR3 protein: CSVEDFRLKETQYF
D gene: TRBD2; clone size: -; J gene: TRBJ2-3; V gene: TRBV19; CDR3 DNA: TGTGCCAGCAAAGGGACTAGCGCAGGAGATACGCAGTATTTT; CDR3 protein: CASKGTSAGDTQYF
D gene: -; clone size: many; J gene: TRBJ2-1; V gene: TRBV11-2; CDR3 DNA: TGTGCCAGCAGCTTTTCGATTTCCTACAATGAGCAGTTCTTC; CDR3 protein: CASSFSISYNEQFF